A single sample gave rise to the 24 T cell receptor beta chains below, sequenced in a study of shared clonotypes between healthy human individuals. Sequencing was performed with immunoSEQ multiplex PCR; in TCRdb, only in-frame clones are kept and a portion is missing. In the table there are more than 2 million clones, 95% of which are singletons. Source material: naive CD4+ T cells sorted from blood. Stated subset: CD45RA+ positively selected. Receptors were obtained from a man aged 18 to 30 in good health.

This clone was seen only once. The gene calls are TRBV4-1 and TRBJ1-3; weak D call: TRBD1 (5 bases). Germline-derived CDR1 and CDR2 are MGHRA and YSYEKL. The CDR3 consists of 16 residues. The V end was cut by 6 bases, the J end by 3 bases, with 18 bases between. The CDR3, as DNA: TGCGCCAGCAGTCCAACCGGGGGACCGGGTGGAAACACCATATATTTT. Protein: CASSPTGGPGGNTIYF.

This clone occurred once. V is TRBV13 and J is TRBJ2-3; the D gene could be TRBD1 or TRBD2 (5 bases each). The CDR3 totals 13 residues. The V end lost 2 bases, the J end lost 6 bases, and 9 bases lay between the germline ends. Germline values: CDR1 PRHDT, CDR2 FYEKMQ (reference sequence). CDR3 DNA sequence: TGTGCCAGCAGCTTACCTGGGGGTGATACGCAGTATTTT. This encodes CASSLPGGDTQYF. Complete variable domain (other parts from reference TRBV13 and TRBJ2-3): AAGVIQSPRHLIKEKRETATLKCYPIPRHDTVYWYQQGPGQDPQFLISFYEKMQSDKGSIPDRFSAQQFSDYHSELNMSSLELGDSALYFCASSLPGGDTQYFGPGTRLTVL.

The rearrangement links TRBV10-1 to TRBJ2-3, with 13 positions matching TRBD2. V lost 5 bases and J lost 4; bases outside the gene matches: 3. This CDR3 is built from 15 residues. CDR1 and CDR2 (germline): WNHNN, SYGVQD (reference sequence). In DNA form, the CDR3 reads TGCGCCAGCAGTCCTGGACTAGCGGGGGCAGATACGCAGTATTTT. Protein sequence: CASSPGLAGADTQYF.

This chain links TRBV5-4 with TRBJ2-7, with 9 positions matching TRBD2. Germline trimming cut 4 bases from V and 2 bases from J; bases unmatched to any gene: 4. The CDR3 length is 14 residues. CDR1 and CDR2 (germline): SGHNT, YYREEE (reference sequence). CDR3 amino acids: CASSPVAGAYEQYF. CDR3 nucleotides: TGTGCCAGCAGCCCTGTAGCGGGGGCCTACGAGCAGTACTTC.

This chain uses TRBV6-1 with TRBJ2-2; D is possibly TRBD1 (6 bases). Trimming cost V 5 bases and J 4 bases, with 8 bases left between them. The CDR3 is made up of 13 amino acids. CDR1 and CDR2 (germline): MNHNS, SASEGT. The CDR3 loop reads CASSPGVTGELFF. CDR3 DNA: TGTGCCAGCAGTCCAGGGGTCACCGGGGAGCTGTTTTTT.

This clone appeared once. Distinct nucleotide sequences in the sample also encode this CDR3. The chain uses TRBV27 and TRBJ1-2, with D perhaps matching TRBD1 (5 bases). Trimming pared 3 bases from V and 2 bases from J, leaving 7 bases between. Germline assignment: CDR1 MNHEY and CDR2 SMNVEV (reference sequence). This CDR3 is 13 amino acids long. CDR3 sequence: CASSLRQNYGYTF. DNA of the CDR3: TGTGCCAGCAGTTTGAGACAGAACTATGGCTACACCTTC.

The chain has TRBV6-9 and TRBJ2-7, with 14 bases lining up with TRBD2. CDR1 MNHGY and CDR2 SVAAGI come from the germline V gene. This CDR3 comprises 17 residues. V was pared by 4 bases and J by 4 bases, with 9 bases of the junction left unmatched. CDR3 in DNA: TGTGCCAGCAGTTCCCAAAAGACTAGCGGGAGGGAATACGAGCAGTACTTC. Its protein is CASSSQKTSGREYEQYF.

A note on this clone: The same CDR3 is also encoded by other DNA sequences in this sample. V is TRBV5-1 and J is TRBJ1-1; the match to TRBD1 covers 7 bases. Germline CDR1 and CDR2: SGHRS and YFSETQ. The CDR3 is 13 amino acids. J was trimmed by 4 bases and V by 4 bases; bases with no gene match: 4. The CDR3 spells CASSLRDSTEAFF. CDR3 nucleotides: TGCGCCAGCAGCCTCCGGGACAGCACTGAAGCTTTCTTT.

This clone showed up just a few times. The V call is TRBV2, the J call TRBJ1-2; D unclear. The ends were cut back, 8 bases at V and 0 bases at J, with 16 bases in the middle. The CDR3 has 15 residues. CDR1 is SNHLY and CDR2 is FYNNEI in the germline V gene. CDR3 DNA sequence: TGTGCCAGCCAATCCAGGTCTCCTCCTAACTATGGCTACACCTTC. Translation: CASQSRSPPNYGYTF.

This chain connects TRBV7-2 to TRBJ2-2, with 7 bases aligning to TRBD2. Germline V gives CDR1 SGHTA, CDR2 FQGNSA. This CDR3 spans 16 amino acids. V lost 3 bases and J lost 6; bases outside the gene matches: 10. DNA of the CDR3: TGTGCCAGCAGCTTGTCCCCAGCGGGGTTGGCCGGGGAGCTGTTTTTT. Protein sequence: CASSLSPAGLAGELFF. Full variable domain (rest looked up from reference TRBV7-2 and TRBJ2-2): GAGVSQSPSNKVTEKGKDVELRCDPISGHTALYWYRQSLGQGLEFLIYFQGNSAPDKSGLPSDRFSAERTGGSVSTLTIQRTQQEDSAVYLCASSLSPAGLAGELFFGEGSRLTVL.

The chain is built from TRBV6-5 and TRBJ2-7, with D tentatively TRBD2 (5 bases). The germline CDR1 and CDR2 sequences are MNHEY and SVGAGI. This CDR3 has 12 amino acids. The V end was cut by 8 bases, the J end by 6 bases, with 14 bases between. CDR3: CASGRGSGEQYF. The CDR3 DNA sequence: TGTGCCAGCGGACGGGGATCAGGCGAGCAGTACTTC.

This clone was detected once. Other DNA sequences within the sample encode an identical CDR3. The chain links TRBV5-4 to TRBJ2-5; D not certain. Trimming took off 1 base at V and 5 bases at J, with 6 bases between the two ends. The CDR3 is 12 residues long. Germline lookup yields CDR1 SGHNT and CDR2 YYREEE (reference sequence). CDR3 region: CASSLSQETQYF. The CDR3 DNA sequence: TGTGCCAGCAGCTTGTCGCAGGAGACCCAGTACTTC.

CDR3 in amino acids: CASSPTRAGEETQYF. CDR3 nucleotides: TGTGCCAGCTCACCAACCAGGGCGGGGGAAGAGACCCAGTACTTC. The rearrangement uses TRBV18 and TRBJ2-5; TRBD2 matches at 7 bases. The CDR3 contains 15 residues. Germline assignment: CDR1 KGHSH and CDR2 LQKENI. Losses at the gene ends were 2 bases for V and 3 bases for J; bases not matched to a gene: 6.

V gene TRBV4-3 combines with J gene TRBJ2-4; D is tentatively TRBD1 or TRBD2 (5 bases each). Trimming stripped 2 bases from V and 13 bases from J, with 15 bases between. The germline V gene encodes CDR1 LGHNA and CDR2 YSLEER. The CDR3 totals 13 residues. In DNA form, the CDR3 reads TGCGCCAGCAGCCAATCGAGTCCGGGACGACAGTACTTC. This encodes CASSQSSPGRQYF.

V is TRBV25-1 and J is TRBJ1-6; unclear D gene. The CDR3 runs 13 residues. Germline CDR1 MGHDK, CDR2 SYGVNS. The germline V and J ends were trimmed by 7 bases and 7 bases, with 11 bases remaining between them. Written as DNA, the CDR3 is TGTGCCAGCACTTGGGGTGGGAATTCACCCCTCCACTTT. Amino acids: CASTWGGNSPLHF.

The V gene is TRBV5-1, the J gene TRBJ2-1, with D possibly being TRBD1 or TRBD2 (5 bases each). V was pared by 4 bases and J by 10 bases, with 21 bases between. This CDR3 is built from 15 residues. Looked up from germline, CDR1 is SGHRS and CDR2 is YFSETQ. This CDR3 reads CASSPGTTAWMEQFF. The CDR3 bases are TGCGCCAGCAGCCCCGGGACGACAGCCTGGATGGAGCAGTTCTTC.

Written as DNA, the CDR3 is TGTGCCTGGACCCCAGGGGGGTACTCTGGAAACACCATATATTTT. As protein: CAWTPGGYSGNTIYF. The genes are TRBV30 and TRBJ1-3, with 7 bases aligning to TRBD1. CDR3 length: 15 residues. V trimming: 4 bases; J trimming: 0 bases; junction bases outside the gene matches: 6. The germline V gene has CDR1 GTSNPN and CDR2 SVGIG (reference sequence).

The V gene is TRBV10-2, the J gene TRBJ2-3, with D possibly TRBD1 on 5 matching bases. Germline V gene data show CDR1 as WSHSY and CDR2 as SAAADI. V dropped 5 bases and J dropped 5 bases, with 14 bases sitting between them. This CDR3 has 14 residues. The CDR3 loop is CASSLQGSGDTQYF. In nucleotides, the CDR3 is TGCGCCAGCAGTCTTCAGGGATCTGGAGATACGCAGTATTTT.

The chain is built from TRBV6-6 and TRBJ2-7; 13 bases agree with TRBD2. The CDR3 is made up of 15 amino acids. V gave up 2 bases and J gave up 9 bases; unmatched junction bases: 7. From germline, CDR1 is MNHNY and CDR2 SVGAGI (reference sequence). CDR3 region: CASSYTGLAGNVQYF. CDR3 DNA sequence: TGTGCCAGCAGTTACACGGGACTAGCGGGAAACGTGCAGTACTTC.

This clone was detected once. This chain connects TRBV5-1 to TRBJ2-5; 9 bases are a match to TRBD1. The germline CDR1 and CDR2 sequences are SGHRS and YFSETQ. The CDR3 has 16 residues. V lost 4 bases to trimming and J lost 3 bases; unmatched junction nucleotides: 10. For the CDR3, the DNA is TGCGCCAGCAGCCCCCTTACCGGGACAGGGAAAGAGACCCAGTACTTC. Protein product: CASSPLTGTGKETQYF.

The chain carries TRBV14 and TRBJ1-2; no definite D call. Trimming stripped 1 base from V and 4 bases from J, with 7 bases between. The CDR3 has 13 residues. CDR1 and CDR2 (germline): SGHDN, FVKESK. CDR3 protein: CASSQALGYGYTF. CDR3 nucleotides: TGTGCCAGCAGCCAAGCCCTAGGCTATGGCTACACCTTC.

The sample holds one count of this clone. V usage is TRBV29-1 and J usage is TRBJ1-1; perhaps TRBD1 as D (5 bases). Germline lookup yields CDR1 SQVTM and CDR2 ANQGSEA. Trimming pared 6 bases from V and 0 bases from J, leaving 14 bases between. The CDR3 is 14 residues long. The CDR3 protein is CSVAPRVLNTEAFF. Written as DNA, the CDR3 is TGCAGCGTGGCTCCCAGGGTTCTGAACACTGAAGCTTTCTTT. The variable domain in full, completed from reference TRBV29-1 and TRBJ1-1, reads SAVISQKPSRDICQRGTSLTIQCQVDSQVTMMFWYRQQPGQSLTLIATANQGSEATYESGFVIDKFPISRPNLTFSTLTVSNMSPEDSSIYLCSVAPRVLNTEAFFGQGTRLTVV.

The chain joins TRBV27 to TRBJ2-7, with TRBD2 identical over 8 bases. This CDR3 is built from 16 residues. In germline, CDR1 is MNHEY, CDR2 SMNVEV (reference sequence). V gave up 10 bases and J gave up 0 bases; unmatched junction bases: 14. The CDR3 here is CAIARVPGGSSYEQYF. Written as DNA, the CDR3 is TGTGCCATCGCGAGAGTTCCGGGAGGGAGCTCCTACGAGCAGTACTTC.

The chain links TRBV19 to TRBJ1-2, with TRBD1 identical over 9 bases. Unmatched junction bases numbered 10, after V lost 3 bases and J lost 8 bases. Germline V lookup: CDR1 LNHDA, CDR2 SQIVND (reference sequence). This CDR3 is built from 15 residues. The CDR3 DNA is TGTGCCAGTAGTATCCGGGACAGGGACTTAGGGGGCTACACCTTC. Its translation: CASSIRDRDLGGYTF. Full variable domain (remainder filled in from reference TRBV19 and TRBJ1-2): DGGITQSPKYLFRKEGQNVTLSCEQNLNHDAMYWYRQDPGQGLRLIYYSQIVNDFQKGDIAEGYSVSREKKESFPLTVTSAQKNPTAFYLCASSIRDRDLGGYTFGSGTRLTVV.